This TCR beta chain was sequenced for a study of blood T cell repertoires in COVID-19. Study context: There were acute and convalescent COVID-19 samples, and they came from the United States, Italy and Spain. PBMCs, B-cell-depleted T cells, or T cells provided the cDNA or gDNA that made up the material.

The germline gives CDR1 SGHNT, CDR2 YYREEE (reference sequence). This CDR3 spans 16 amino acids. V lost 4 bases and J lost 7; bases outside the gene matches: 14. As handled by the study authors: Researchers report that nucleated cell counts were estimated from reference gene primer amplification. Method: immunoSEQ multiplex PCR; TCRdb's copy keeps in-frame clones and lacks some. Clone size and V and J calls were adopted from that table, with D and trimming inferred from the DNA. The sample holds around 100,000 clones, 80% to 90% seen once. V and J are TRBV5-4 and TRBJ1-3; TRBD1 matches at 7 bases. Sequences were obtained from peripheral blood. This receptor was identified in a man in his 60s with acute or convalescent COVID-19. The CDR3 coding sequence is TGTGCCAGCAGCCCAGGGGGGACACCATCCATGAACACCATATATTTT. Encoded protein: CASSPGGTPSMNTIYF.